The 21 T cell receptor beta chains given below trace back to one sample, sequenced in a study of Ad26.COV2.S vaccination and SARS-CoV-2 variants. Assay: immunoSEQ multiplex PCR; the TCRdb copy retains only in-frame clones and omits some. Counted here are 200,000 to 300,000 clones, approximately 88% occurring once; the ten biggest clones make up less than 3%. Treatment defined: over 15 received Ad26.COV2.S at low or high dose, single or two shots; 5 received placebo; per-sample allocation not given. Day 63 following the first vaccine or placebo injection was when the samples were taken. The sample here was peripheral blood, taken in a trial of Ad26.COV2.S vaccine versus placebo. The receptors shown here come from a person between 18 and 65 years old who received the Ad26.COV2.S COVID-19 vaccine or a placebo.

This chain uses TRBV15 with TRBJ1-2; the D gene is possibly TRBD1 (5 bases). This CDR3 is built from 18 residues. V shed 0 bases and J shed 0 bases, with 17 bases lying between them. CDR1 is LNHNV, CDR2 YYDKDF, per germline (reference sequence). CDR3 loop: CATSRDQVDSHPNYGYTF. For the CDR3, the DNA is TGTGCCACCAGCAGAGATCAAGTCGACAGCCACCCTAACTATGGCTACACCTTC.

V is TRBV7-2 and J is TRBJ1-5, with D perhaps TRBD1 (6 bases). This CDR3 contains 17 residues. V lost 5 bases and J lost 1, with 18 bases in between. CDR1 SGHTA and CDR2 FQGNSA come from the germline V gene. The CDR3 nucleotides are TGTGCCAGCAGCCCCCGGGGGGGGGACAACAGCAATCAGCCCCAGCATTTT. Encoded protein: CASSPRGGDNSNQPQHF. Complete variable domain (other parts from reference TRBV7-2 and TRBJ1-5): GAGVSQSPSNKVTEKGKDVELRCDPISGHTALYWYRQSLGQGLEFLIYFQGNSAPDKSGLPSDRFSAERTGGSVSTLTIQRTQQEDSAVYLCASSPRGGDNSNQPQHFGDGTRLSIL.

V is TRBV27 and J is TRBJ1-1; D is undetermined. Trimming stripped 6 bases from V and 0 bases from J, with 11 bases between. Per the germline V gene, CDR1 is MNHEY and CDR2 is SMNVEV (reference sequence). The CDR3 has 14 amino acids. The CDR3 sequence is CASRNPDLNTEAFF. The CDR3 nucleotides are TGTGCCAGCAGAAACCCTGACCTGAACACTGAAGCTTTCTTT.

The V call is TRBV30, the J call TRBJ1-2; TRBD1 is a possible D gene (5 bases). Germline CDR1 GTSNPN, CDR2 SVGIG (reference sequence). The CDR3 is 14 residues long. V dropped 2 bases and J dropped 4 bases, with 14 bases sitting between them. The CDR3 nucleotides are TGTGCCTGGAGTCTCCAGGGTTTAGGCTATGGCTACACCTTC. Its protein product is CAWSLQGLGYGYTF.

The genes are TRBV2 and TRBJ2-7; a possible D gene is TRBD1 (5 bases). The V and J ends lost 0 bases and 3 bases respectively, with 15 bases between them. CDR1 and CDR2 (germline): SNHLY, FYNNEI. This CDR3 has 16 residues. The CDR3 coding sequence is TGTGCCAGCAGTGAAGCGTTCGGGTACAGGAGCTACGAGCAGTACGTC. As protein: CASSEAFGYRSYEQYV.

DNA for the CDR3: TGTGCCAGCAGCGTTGGGGGACCCGCGGGAGAGACCCAGTACTTC. Its translation is CASSVGGPAGETQYF. The chain combines TRBV9 with TRBJ2-5; D tentatively reads TRBD1 or TRBD2 (5 bases each). CDR3 length: 15 amino acids. Germline V lookup: CDR1 SGDLS, CDR2 YYNGEE. Trimming took 2 bases from V and 4 from J, leaving 15 bases between them.

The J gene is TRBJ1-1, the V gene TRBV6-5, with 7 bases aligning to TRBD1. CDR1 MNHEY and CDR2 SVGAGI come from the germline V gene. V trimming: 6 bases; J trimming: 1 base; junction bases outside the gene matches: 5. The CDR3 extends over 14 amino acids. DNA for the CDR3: TGTGCCAGCAGAAGGACAGGAAAGAACACTGAAGCTTTCTTT. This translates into CASRRTGKNTEAFF.

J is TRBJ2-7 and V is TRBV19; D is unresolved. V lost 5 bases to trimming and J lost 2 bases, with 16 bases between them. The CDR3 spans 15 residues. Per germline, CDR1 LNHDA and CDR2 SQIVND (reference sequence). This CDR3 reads CASSSFGGSTYEQYF. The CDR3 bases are TGTGCCAGTAGTTCCTTCGGCGGATCCACCTACGAGCAGTACTTC.

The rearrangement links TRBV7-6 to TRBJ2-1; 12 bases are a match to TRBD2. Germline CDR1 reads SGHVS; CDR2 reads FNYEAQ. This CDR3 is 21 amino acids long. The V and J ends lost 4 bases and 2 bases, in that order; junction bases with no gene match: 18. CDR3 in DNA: TGTGCCAGCAGCTCCCTTGGCCCCGGGACTAGCGGGCAGACGGCCTACAATGAGCAGTTCTTC. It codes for CASSSLGPGTSGQTAYNEQFF.

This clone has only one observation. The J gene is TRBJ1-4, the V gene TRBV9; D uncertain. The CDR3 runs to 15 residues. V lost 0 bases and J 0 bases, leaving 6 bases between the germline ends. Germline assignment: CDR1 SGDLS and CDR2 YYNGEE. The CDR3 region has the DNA TGTGCCAGCAGCGTAGGGGGATCAACTAATGAAAAACTGTTTTTT. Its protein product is CASSVGGSTNEKLFF.

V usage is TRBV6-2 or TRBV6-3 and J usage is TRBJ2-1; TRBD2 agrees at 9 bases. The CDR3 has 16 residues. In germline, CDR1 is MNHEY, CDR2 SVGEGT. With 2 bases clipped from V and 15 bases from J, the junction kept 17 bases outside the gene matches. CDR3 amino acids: CASSYGLGAGGRLLFF. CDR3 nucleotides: TGTGCCAGCAGTTACGGTCTGGGGGCGGGAGGGCGGTTGCTGTTCTTC.

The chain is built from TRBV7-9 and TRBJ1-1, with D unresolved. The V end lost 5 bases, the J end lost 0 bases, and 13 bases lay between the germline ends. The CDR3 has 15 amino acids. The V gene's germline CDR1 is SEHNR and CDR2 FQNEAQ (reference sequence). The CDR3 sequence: CASSRGRTMNTEAFF. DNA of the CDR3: TGTGCCAGCAGCCGCGGGCGGACCATGAACACTGAAGCTTTCTTT.

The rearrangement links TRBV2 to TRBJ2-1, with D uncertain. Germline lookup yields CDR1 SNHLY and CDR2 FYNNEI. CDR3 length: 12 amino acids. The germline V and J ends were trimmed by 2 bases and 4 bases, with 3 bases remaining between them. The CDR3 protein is CASSELYNEQFF. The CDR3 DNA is TGTGCCAGCAGTGAACTTTACAATGAGCAGTTCTTC.

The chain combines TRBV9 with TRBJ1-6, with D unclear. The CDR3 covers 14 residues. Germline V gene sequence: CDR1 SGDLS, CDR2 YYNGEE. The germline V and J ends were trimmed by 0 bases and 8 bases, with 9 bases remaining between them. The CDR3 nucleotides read TGTGCCAGCAGCGTAGGGGTTTCCTATTCACCCCTCCACTTT. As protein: CASSVGVSYSPLHF.

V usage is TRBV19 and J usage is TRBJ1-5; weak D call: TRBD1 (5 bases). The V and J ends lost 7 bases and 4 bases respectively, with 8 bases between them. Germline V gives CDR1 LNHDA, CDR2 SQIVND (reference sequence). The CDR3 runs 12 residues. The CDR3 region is CASKEGNQPQHF. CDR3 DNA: TGTGCCAGTAAGGAGGGGAATCAGCCCCAGCATTTT.

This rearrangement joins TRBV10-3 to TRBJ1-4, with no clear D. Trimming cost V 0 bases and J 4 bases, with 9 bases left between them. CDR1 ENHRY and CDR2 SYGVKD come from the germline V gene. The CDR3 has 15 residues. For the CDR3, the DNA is TGTGCCATCAGTGAGTCGGGAAGGAATAATGAAAAACTGTTTTTT. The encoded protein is CAISESGRNNEKLFF.

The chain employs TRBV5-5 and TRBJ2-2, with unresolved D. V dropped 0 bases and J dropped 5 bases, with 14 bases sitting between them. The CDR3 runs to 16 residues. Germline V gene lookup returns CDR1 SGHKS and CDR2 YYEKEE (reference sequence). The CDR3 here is CASSLATTLGTGELFF. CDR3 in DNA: TGTGCCAGCAGCTTGGCCACTACCTTGGGGACCGGGGAGCTGTTTTTT.

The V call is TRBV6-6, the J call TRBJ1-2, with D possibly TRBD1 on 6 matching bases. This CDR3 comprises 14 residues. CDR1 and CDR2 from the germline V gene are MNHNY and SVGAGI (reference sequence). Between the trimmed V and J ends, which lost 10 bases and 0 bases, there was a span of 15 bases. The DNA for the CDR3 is TGTGCCATTGCCAGGGGCAAGGCTAACTATGGCTACACCTTC. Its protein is CAIARGKANYGYTF.

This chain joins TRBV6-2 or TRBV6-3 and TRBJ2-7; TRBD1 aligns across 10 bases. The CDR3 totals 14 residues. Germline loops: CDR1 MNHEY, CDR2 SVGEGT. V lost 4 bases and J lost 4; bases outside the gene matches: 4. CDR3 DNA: TGTGCCAGCAGTTCCGACAGGGGGCTATACGAGCAGTACGTC. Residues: CASSSDRGLYEQYV.

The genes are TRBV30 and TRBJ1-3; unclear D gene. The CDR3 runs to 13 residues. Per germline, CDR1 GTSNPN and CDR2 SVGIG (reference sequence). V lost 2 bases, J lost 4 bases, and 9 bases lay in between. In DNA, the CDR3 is TGTGCCTGGAGTAAGGGTTTGGGAAACACCATATATTTT. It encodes CAWSKGLGNTIYF.

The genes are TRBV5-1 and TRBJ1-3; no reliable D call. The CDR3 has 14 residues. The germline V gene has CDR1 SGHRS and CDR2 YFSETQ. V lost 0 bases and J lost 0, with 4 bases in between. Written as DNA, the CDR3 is TGCGCCAGCAGCTTGGGTAGCTCTGGAAACACCATATATTTT. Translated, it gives CASSLGSSGNTIYF.